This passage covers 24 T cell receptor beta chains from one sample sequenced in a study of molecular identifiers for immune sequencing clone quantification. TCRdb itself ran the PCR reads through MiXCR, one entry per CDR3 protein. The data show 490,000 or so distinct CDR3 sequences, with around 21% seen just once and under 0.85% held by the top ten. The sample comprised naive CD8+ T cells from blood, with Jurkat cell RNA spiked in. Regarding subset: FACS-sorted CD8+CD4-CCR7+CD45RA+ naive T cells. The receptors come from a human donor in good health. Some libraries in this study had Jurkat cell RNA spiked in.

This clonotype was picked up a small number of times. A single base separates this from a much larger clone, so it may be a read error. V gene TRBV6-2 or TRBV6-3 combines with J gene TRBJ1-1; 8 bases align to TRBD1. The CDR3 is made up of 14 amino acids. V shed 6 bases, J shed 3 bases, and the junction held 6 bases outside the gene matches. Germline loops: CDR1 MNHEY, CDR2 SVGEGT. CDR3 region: CASRDNRGYTEAFF. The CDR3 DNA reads TGTGCCAGCAGAGACAACAGGGGGTACACTGAAGCTTTCTTT.

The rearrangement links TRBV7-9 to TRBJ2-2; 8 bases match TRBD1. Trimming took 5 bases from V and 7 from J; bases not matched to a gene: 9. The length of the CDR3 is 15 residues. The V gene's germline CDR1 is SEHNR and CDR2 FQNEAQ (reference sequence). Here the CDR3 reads CASSPGQGLNGELFF. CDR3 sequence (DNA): TGTGCCAGCAGCCCCGGACAGGGACTTAACGGGGAGCTGTTTTTT.

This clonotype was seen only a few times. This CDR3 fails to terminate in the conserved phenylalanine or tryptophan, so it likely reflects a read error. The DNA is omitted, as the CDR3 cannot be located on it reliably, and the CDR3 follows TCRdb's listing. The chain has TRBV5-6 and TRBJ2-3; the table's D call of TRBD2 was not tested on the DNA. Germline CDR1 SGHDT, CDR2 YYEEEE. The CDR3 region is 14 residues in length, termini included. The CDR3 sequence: CASSLEASGRAERV.

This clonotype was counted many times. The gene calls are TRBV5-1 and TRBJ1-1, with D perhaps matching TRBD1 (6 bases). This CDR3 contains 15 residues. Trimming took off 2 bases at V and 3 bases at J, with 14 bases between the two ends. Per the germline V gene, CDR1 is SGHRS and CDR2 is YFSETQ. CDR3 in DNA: TGCGCCAGCAGCTTTGGTCCCAGGGGATACACTGAAGCTTTCTTT. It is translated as CASSFGPRGYTEAFF.

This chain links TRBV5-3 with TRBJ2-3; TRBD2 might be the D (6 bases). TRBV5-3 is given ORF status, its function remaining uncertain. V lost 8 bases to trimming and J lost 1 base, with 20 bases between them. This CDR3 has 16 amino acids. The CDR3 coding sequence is TGTGCCAGCAGGACCATAAGGGGACTTGGCACAGATACGCAGTATTTT. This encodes CASRTIRGLGTDTQYF.

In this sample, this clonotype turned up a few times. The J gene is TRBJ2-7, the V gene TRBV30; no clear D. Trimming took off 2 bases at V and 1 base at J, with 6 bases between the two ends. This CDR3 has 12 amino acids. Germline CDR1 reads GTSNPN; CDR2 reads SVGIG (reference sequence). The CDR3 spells CAWSLSSYEQYF. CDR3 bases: TGTGCCTGGAGTCTGAGTTCCTACGAGCAGTACTTC.

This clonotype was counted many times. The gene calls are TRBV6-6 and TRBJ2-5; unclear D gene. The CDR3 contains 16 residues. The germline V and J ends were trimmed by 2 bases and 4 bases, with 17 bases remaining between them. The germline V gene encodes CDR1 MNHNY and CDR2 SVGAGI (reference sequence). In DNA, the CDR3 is TGTGCCAGCAGTTACGACGTTCCTCGGGCTCCAGAGACCCAGTACTTC. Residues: CASSYDVPRAPETQYF.

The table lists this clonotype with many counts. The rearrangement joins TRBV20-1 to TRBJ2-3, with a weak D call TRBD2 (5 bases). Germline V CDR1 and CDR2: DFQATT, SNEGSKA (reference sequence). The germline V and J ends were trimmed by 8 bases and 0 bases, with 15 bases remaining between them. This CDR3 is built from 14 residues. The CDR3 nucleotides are TGCAGTTCGAGAGCGGATCTGAGCACAGATACGCAGTATTTT. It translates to CSSRADLSTDTQYF.

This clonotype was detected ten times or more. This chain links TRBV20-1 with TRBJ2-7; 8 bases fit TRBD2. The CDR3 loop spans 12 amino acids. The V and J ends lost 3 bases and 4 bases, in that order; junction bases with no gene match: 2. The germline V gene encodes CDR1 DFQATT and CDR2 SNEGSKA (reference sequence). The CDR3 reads CSARPGGYEQYF. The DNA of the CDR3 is TGCAGTGCTAGGCCGGGGGGGTACGAGCAGTACTTC.

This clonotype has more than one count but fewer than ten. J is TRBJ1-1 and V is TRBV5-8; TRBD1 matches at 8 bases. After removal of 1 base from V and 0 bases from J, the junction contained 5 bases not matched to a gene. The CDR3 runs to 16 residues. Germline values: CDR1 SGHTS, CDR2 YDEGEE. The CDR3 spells CASSLPQGALNTEAFF. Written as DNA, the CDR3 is TGTGCCAGCAGCTTGCCCCAGGGGGCCTTGAACACTGAAGCTTTCTTT.

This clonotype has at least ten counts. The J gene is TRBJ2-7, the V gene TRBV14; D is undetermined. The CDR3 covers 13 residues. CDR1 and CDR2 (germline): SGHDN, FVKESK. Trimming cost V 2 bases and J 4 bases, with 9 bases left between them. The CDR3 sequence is CASSQIARYEQYF. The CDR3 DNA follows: TGTGCCAGCAGCCAAATCGCCCGTTACGAGCAGTACTTC. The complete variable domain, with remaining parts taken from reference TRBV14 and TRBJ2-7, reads EAGVTQFPSHSVIEKGQTVTLRCDPISGHDNLYWYRRVMGKEIKFLLHFVKESKQDESGMPNNRFLAERTGGTYSTLKVQPAELEDSGVYFCASSQIARYEQYFGPGTRLTVT.

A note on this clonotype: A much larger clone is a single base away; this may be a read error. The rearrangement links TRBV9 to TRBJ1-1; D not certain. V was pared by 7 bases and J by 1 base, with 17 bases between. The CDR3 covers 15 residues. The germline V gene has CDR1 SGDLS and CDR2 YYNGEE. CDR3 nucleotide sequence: TGTGCCAGCGGCCCAGGTGGAGTTCGGAACACTGAAGCTTTCTTT. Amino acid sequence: CASGPGGVRNTEAFF.

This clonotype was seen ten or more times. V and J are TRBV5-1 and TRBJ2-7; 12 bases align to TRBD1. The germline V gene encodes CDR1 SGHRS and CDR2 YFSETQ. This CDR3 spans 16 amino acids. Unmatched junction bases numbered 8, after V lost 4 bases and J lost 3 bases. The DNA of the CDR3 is TGCGCCAGCAGCCCGGGACAGGGGGCTACGTACTACGAGCAGTACTTC. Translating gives CASSPGQGATYYEQYF. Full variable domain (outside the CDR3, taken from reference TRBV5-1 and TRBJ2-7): KAGVTQTPRYLIKTRGQQVTLSCSPISGHRSVSWYQQTPGQGLQFLFEYFSETQRNKGNFPGRFSGRQFSNSRSEMNVSTLELGDSALYLCASSPGQGATYYEQYFGPGTRLTVT.

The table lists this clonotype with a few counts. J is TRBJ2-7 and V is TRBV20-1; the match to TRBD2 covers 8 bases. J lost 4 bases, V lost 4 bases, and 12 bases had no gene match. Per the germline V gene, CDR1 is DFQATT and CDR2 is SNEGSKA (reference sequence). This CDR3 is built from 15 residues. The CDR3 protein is CSAILAETYPYEQYF. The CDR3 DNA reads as TGCAGTGCTATACTAGCGGAAACTTACCCTTACGAGCAGTACTTC.

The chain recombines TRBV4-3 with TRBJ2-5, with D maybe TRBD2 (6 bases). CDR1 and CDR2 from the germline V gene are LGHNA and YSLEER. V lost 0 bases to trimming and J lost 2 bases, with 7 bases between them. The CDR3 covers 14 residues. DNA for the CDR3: TGCGCCAGCAGCCAAGAGCGGGGACAAGAGACCCAGTACTTC. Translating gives CASSQERGQETQYF.

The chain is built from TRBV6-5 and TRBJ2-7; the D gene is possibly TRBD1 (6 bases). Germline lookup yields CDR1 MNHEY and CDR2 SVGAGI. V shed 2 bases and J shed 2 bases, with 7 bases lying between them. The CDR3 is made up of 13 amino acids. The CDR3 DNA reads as TGTGCCAGCAGTTACCCAGGGGCCTACGAGCAGTACTTC. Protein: CASSYPGAYEQYF.

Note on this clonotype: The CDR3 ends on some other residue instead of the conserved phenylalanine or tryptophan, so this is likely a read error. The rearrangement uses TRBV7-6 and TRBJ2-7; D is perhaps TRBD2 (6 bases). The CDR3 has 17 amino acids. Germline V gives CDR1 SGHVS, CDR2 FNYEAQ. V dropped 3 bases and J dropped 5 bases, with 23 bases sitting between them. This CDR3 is CASSLWGVGWDHDEQYS. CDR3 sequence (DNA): TGTGCCAGCAGCTTGTGGGGGGTTGGATGGGATCACGACGAGCAGTACTCC.

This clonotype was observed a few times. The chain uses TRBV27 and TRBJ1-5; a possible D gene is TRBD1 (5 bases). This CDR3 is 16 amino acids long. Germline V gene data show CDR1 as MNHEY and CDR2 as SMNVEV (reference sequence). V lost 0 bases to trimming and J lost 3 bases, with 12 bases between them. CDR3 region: CASSLSWGDYNQPQHF. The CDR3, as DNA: TGTGCCAGCAGTTTATCGTGGGGCGACTACAATCAGCCCCAGCATTTT.

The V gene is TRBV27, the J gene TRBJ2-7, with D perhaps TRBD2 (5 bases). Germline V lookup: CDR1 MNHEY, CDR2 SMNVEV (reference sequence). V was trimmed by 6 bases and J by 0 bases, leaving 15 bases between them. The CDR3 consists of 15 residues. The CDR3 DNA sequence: TGTGCCAGCAGCCTGGGAAACGGGGTCTCCTACGAGCAGTACTTC. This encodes CASSLGNGVSYEQYF.

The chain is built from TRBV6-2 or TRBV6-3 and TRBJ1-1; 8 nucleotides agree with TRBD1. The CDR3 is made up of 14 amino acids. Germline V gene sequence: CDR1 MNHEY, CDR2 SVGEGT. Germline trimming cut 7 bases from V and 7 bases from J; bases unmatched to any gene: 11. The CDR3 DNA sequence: TGTGCCAGCACCTTTATGGGACAGGAGTTTGAAGCTTTCTTT. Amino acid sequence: CASTFMGQEFEAFF.

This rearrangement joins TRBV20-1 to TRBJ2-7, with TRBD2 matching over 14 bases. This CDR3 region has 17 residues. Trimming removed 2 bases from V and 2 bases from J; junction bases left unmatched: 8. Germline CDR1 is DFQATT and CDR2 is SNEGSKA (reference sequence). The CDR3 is CSARSPLTSGRAYEQYF. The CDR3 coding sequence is TGCAGTGCTAGATCCCCCCTGACTAGCGGGAGGGCCTACGAGCAGTACTTC.

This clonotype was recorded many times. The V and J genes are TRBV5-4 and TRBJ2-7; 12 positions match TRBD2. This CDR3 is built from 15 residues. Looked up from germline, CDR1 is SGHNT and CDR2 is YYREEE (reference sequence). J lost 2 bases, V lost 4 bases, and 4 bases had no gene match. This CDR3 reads CASSVPSGGAYEQYF. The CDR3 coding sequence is TGTGCCAGCAGCGTCCCTAGCGGGGGGGCCTACGAGCAGTACTTC. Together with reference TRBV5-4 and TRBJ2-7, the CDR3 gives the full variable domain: ETGVTQSPTHLIKTRGQQVTLRCSSQSGHNTVSWYQQALGQGPQFIFQYYREEENGRGNFPPRFSGLQFPNYSSELNVNALELDDSALYLCASSVPSGGAYEQYFGPGTRLTVT.

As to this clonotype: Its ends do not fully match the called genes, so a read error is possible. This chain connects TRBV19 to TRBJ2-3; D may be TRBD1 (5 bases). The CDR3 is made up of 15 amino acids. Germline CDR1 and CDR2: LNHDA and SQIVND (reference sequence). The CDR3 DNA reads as TGTGCCAGTAATATATTGGGGCAGGGTTCAGATACGCAGTATTTT. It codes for CASNILGQGSDTQYF.

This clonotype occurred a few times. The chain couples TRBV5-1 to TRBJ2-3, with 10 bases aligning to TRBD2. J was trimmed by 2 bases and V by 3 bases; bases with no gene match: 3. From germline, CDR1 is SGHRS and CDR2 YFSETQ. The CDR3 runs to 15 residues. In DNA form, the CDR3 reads TGCGCCAGCAGCTGGCTAGCGGGGGACACAGATACGCAGTATTTT. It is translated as CASSWLAGDTDTQYF. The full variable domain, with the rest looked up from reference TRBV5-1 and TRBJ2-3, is KAGVTQTPRYLIKTRGQQVTLSCSPISGHRSVSWYQQTPGQGLQFLFEYFSETQRNKGNFPGRFSGRQFSNSRSEMNVSTLELGDSALYLCASSWLAGDTDTQYFGPGTRLTVL.